The 30 T cell receptor beta chains below were found in one sample sequenced in a study of T-cell memory formation after mild COVID-19. A single record per CDR3 protein comes from TCRdb applying MiXCR to the 5' RACE reads. The table has about 440,000 distinct CDR3 sequences, roughly 20% seen once; the top ten hold about 8.8%. Sequenced input: PBMCs or a T cell subset sorted from them (not recorded which). The receptors derive from an adult woman who had mild COVID-19 (a few samples of this study predate the infection). Cell type and time point are not known.

The V and J genes are TRBV12-3 or TRBV12-4 and TRBJ1-2; D is perhaps TRBD1 (6 bases). The CDR3 spans 14 residues. Trimming took off 5 bases at V and 3 bases at J, with 13 bases between the two ends. The DNA for the CDR3 is TGTGCCAGCAGTACCGAGGGGGGCTACTATGGCTACACCTTC. Translation gives CASSTEGGYYGYTF.

This clonotype was found a few times. V gene TRBV6-5 combines with J gene TRBJ2-7, with a tentative D call TRBD2 (5 bases). CDR3 length: 14 amino acids. V was cut by 2 bases and J by 0 bases, with 8 bases left in between. The germline V gene encodes CDR1 MNHEY and CDR2 SVGAGI. The CDR3: CASSYPTSSYEQYF. As DNA, the CDR3 is TGTGCCAGCAGTTACCCAACTAGCTCCTACGAGCAGTACTTC.

This clonotype was detected only a few times. V usage is TRBV30 and J usage is TRBJ2-4, with TRBD2 as a possible D gene (5 bases). The V end lost 0 bases, the J end lost 4 bases, and 13 bases lay between the germline ends. Germline V gene lookup returns CDR1 GTSNPN and CDR2 SVGIG (reference sequence). CDR3 length: 15 amino acids. CDR3 sequence (DNA): TGTGCCTGGAGTGTAGACCGGGATAGGAAAAACATTCAGTACTTC. Its translation is CAWSVDRDRKNIQYF.

As regards this clonotype: Germline is not matched at one junction end, which may reflect a read error. This rearrangement joins TRBV3-1 to TRBJ1-5, with a possible D match to TRBD1 (5 bases). Germline loops: CDR1 LGHDT, CDR2 YNNKEL (reference sequence). This CDR3 is 15 amino acids long. CDR3 nucleotide sequence: TGTGCCAGCAGCCAATTCGGGGCGGGCAATCAGCACCAGCATTTT. Translating gives CASSQFGAGNQHQHF.

This clonotype was seen a handful of times. The V gene is TRBV12-3 or TRBV12-4, the J gene TRBJ2-1; TRBD2 aligns across 8 bases. CDR3 length equals 14 residues. Germline trimming cut 5 bases from V and 9 bases from J; bases unmatched to any gene: 9. The CDR3 region has the DNA TGTGCCAGCAGTCCGCAGCGGGAGTATGGTGAGCAGTTCTTC. Translated, it gives CASSPQREYGEQFF.

This clonotype was observed a handful of times. The chain recombines TRBV5-1 with TRBJ1-4; D not certain. The ends were cut back, 0 bases at V and 8 bases at J, with 17 bases in the middle. The CDR3 loop spans 16 amino acids. CDR1 is SGHRS, CDR2 YFSETQ, per germline. The CDR3 spells CASSLAGSRSREKLFF. The CDR3 DNA sequence: TGCGCCAGCAGCTTGGCGGGGAGCAGGTCCAGGGAAAAACTGTTTTTT.

This clonotype showed up just once. The rearrangement joins TRBV6-5 to TRBJ2-1, with 7 bases identical to TRBD1. The CDR3 totals 15 residues. Trimming took 2 bases from V and 1 from J; bases not matched to a gene: 2. Germline V CDR1 and CDR2: MNHEY, SVGAGI. For the CDR3, the DNA is TGTGCCAGCAGTTACGCGACAGGGTCCTACAATGAGCAGTTCTTC. The encoded protein is CASSYATGSYNEQFF.

This clonotype was seen once. The chain combines TRBV27 with TRBJ1-2, with 8 positions matching TRBD1. Germline loops: CDR1 MNHEY, CDR2 SMNVEV (reference sequence). Unmatched junction bases numbered 8, after V lost 6 bases and J lost 5 bases. This CDR3 spans 14 amino acids. In DNA form, the CDR3 reads TGTGCCAGCAGCCCCAGGGGGCATCAATATGGCTACACCTTC. Translated, it gives CASSPRGHQYGYTF.

This clonotype was counted between two and nine times. This chain uses TRBV15 with TRBJ2-3; 11 bases line up with TRBD2. The CDR3 contains 18 residues. J was trimmed by 1 base and V by 1 base; bases with no gene match: 7. Germline V CDR1 and CDR2: LNHNV, YYDKDF (reference sequence). CDR3 in amino acids: CATSRVRLAGRGTDTQYF. Here the CDR3 DNA reads TGTGCCACCAGCAGAGTACGACTAGCGGGGCGGGGCACAGATACGCAGTATTTT. Complete variable domain (other parts from reference TRBV15 and TRBJ2-3): DAMVIQNPRYQVTQFGKPVTLSCSQTLNHNVMYWYQQKSSQAPKLLFHYYDKDFNNEADTPDNFQSRRPNTSFCFLDIRSPGLGDTAMYLCATSRVRLAGRGTDTQYFGPGTRLTVL.

The chain employs TRBV2 and TRBJ2-7, with D maybe TRBD1 (5 bases). Per germline, CDR1 SNHLY and CDR2 FYNNEI. Trimming took 0 bases from V and 3 from J, leaving 9 bases between them. The CDR3 is 14 amino acids. The CDR3 sequence: CASSEAGADYEQYF. The CDR3 DNA sequence: TGTGCCAGCAGTGAAGCTGGGGCAGACTACGAGCAGTACTTC.

The chain joins TRBV6-2 or TRBV6-3 to TRBJ2-7, with D possibly called TRBD1 or TRBD2 (5 bases each). The V gene's germline CDR1 is MNHEY and CDR2 SVGEGT. The CDR3 consists of 13 residues. Trimming took 6 bases from V and 1 from J, leaving 10 bases between them. The CDR3 loop is CASRGVESYEQYF. The CDR3, as DNA: TGTGCCAGCAGGGGGGTAGAGTCCTACGAGCAGTACTTC.

The chain links TRBV4-1 to TRBJ1-4, with 7 bases aligning to TRBD1. Germline lookup yields CDR1 MGHRA and CDR2 YSYEKL. The CDR3 has 16 amino acids. V trimming: 2 bases; J trimming: 1 base; junction bases outside the gene matches: 4. CDR3 in amino acids: CASSQTGVVTNEKLFF. Written as DNA, the CDR3 is TGCGCCAGCAGCCAAACAGGGGTAGTAACTAATGAAAAACTGTTTTTT.

J is TRBJ1-1 and V is TRBV7-9; D is unclear. V was shortened by 6 bases and J by 7 bases, with 12 bases between the two germline ends. The CDR3 has 12 amino acids. CDR1 SEHNR and CDR2 FQNEAQ come from the germline V gene (reference sequence). The CDR3 region is CASRRSEIEAFF. The CDR3 nucleotides are TGTGCCAGCAGAAGGTCAGAGATTGAAGCTTTCTTT.

This clonotype was counted a few times. The chain has TRBV20-1 and TRBJ2-1; D call uncertain. CDR3 length: 14 amino acids. Trimming removed 0 bases from V and 4 bases from J, with 10 bases in between. CDR1 and CDR2 from the germline V gene are DFQATT and SNEGSKA (reference sequence). The DNA for the CDR3 is TGCAGTGCTAGAGATCGCCTAGGGTACAATGAGCAGTTCTTC. Residues: CSARDRLGYNEQFF.

V and J are TRBV21-1 and TRBJ2-7; no DNA check was done on the table's D call, TRBD2. TRBV21-1 is a pseudogene. CDR3 length: 16 amino acids. The DNA of the CDR3 is TGTGCCAGCTTATCTATTTGGGGACCATCGGTCTACGAGCAGTACTTC. It specifies CASLSIWGPSVYEQYF.

This chain joins TRBV7-9 and TRBJ2-3, with 8 bases identical to TRBD1. Germline V lookup: CDR1 SEHNR, CDR2 FQNEAQ (reference sequence). Trimming took 5 bases from V and 0 from J; bases not matched to a gene: 7. The CDR3 consists of 16 residues. This CDR3 is CASSAGTGHSTDTQYF. The CDR3 DNA reads as TGTGCCAGCAGCGCTGGGACAGGCCATAGCACAGATACGCAGTATTTT.

This chain connects TRBV27 to TRBJ2-2; D perhaps matches TRBD1 (5 bases). This CDR3 is 15 amino acids long. Germline CDR1 and CDR2: MNHEY and SMNVEV (reference sequence). V was shortened by 6 bases and J by 9 bases, with 20 bases between the two germline ends. CDR3 protein: CASRPGWAAEWELFF. Here the CDR3 DNA reads TGTGCCAGCAGACCAGGGTGGGCCGCGGAGTGGGAGCTGTTTTTT.

This clonotype turned up a few times. V gene TRBV12-3 or TRBV12-4 combines with J gene TRBJ1-4; D is unresolved. V was trimmed by 8 bases and J by 0 bases, leaving 10 bases between them. CDR3 length: 14 amino acids. The CDR3 reads CASATHTTNEKLFF. CDR3 DNA sequence: TGTGCCAGCGCGACCCATACAACTAATGAAAAACTGTTTTTT.

CDR3 residues: CASSATSGGESRELFF. DNA for the CDR3: TGTGCCAGCAGCGCTACTAGCGGGGGAGAAAGTAGGGAGCTGTTTTTT. The rearrangement uses TRBV7-3 and TRBJ2-2, with TRBD2 matching over 11 bases. The trim removed 5 bases at V and 9 bases at J, leaving 11 bases unmatched. The CDR3 runs 16 residues. Germline-derived CDR1 and CDR2 are SGHTA and FQGTGA. The variable domain in full, completed from reference TRBV7-3 and TRBJ2-2, reads GAGVSQTPSNKVTEKGKYVELRCDPISGHTALYWYRQSLGQGPEFLIYFQGTGAADDSGLPNDRFFAVRPEGSVSTLKIQRTERGDSAVYLCASSATSGGESRELFFGEGSRLTVL.

The V gene is TRBV29-1, the J gene TRBJ1-1; D remains unclear. Germline CDR1 reads SQVTM; CDR2 reads ANQGSEA. V gave up 6 bases and J gave up 0 bases, with 8 bases separating them. The length of the CDR3 is 12 residues. For the CDR3, the DNA is TGCAGCGTAATGACACTGAACACTGAAGCTTTCTTT. It is translated as CSVMTLNTEAFF.

This clonotype was counted a few times. The rearrangement links TRBV5-1 to TRBJ1-1; D is perhaps TRBD1 (5 bases). Germline CDR1 SGHRS, CDR2 YFSETQ. Between the trimmed V and J ends, which lost 4 bases and 6 bases, there was a span of 16 bases. The CDR3 sequence is 14 residues long. The CDR3 sequence: CASSVGAGKAEAFF. CDR3 sequence (DNA): TGCGCCAGCAGCGTTGGGGCAGGGAAGGCTGAAGCTTTCTTT.

The V gene is TRBV12-3 or TRBV12-4, the J gene TRBJ2-3; TRBD2 matches at 7 bases. V lost 8 bases and J lost 1; bases outside the gene matches: 0. This CDR3 spans 12 amino acids. In DNA form, the CDR3 reads TGTGCCAGCGGGGGGGGCACAGATACGCAGTATTTT. Its translation: CASGGGTDTQYF.

The gene calls are TRBV6-2 or TRBV6-3 and TRBJ2-1, with 12 bases identical to TRBD2. CDR1 is MNHEY, CDR2 SVGEGT, per germline. V lost 2 bases, J lost 4 bases, and 0 bases stayed unmatched. This CDR3 has 15 residues. In DNA form, the CDR3 reads TGTGCCAGCAGTTACCTAGCGGGAGGGTACAATGAGCAGTTCTTC. Translation gives CASSYLAGGYNEQFF.

This clonotype was detected only a few times. The J gene is TRBJ2-5, the V gene TRBV7-9; D is perhaps TRBD1 or TRBD2 (5 bases each). CDR1 SEHNR and CDR2 FQNEAQ come from the germline V gene (reference sequence). The CDR3 totals 11 residues. V was shortened by 11 bases and J by 2 bases, with 9 bases between the two germline ends. The chain's CDR3 is CAGDLQETQYF. The DNA for the CDR3 is TGTGCCGGGGACCTTCAAGAGACCCAGTACTTC.

This chain's CDR3 is CASSEMGYEQYF. The CDR3 DNA reads TGTGCCAGCAGCGAAATGGGCTACGAGCAGTACTTC. The chain combines TRBV6-2 or TRBV6-3 with TRBJ2-7; D gene ambiguous. Trimming shortened V by 6 bases and J by 3 bases, and 9 bases separated the two germline ends. CDR3 length: 12 residues. Looked up from germline, CDR1 is MNHEY and CDR2 is SVGEGT.

This chain links TRBV15 with TRBJ2-5, with D tentatively TRBD2 (6 bases). CDR1 and CDR2 (germline): LNHNV, YYDKDF (reference sequence). The length of the CDR3 is 16 residues. Trimming cost V 0 bases and J 6 bases, with 17 bases left between them. The CDR3 region has the DNA TGTGCCACCAGCAGAGATCGTGGCGGGGTCTCTAAGACCCAGTACTTC. Its protein is CATSRDRGGVSKTQYF.

This clonotype was detected a few times. V and J are TRBV5-1 and TRBJ2-7; D may correspond to TRBD1 or TRBD2 (7 bases each). The CDR3 is 14 residues long. Germline loops: CDR1 SGHRS, CDR2 YFSETQ. V was trimmed by 2 bases and J by 6 bases, leaving 15 bases between them. The CDR3 DNA sequence: TGCGCCAGCAGCTTCGGTGACAGGGAGGGCGAGCAGTACTTC. This gives the protein CASSFGDREGEQYF.

This clonotype is a singleton in its sample. J is TRBJ2-5 and V is TRBV6-1; D perhaps matches TRBD1 (6 bases). Trimming cost V 3 bases and J 2 bases, with 10 bases left between them. The length of the CDR3 is 14 residues. CDR1 is MNHNS and CDR2 is SASEGT in the germline V gene. The CDR3 DNA sequence: TGTGCCAGCAGTGAGGACAGCCGACAAGAGACCCAGTACTTC. The encoded protein is CASSEDSRQETQYF.

The chain employs TRBV25-1 and TRBJ2-5, with D hard to call. The CDR3 loop spans 14 amino acids. CDR1 is MGHDK, CDR2 SYGVNS, per germline. The V gene lost 4 bases and the J gene lost 2 bases, with 11 bases spanning the gap. The CDR3 here is CASSGQRRQETQYF. The CDR3 nucleotides are TGTGCCAGCAGTGGCCAACGGCGGCAAGAGACCCAGTACTTC.

The V gene is TRBV4-1, the J gene TRBJ2-3; 7 bases map to TRBD2. In germline, CDR1 is MGHRA, CDR2 YSYEKL. There are 14 residues in the CDR3. V shed 6 bases, J shed 4 bases, and the junction held 7 bases outside the gene matches. Here the CDR3 reads CASRVRLAADTQYF. The CDR3, as DNA: TGCGCCAGCAGGGTACGACTAGCTGCAGATACGCAGTATTTT.